The 25 T cell receptor beta chains below come from one sample, sequenced in a study of beta chain features in type 1 diabetes. Reverse transcribing all isolated RNA meant expressed TCRB transcripts were sequenced. Assay: immunoSEQ multiplex PCR; the TCRdb copy retains only in-frame clones and omits some. Of under 550,000 clones detected, roughly 11% appear once; the ten largest clones hold 0.035% to 0.05%. Sequencing was performed on naive CD4+ T cells from blood. The receptors here all came from a woman aged 18-29 years in good health.

This clone was observed a handful of times. The chain carries TRBV2 and TRBJ1-1, with D perhaps TRBD1 (5 bases). The V end was cut by 8 bases, the J end by 0 bases, with 10 bases between. CDR3 length: 13 residues. CDR1 is SNHLY and CDR2 is FYNNEI in the germline V gene. The CDR3 DNA reads TGTGCCAGCTTTGACAGCATGAACACTGAAGCTTTCTTT. Encoded protein: CASFDSMNTEAFF.

This clone came up a few times. V gene TRBV14 combines with J gene TRBJ2-2; perhaps TRBD1 as D (6 bases). V was pared by 4 bases and J by 3 bases, with 12 bases between. CDR1 is SGHDN and CDR2 is FVKESK in the germline V gene. CDR3 length equals 15 residues. Here the CDR3 DNA reads TGTGCCAGCAGCCTAGGGGGAACCTACACCGGGGAGCTGTTTTTT. It codes for CASSLGGTYTGELFF.

This clone was seen only a few times. This rearrangement joins TRBV5-4 to TRBJ2-4, with D possibly being TRBD1 (8 bases). Trimming pared 4 bases from V and 0 bases from J, leaving 14 bases between. The CDR3 is made up of 16 amino acids. CDR1 and CDR2 from the germline V gene are SGHNT and YYREEE (reference sequence). CDR3 sequence reads: CASSPTGGGAKNIQYF. For the CDR3, the DNA is TGTGCCAGCAGCCCTACAGGGGGGGGAGCCAAAAACATTCAGTACTTC.

Only a few counts were recorded for this clone. The chain couples TRBV10-3 to TRBJ2-7; possibly TRBD1 for D (6 bases). This CDR3 has 12 residues. Trimming left V 8 bases short and J 3 bases short, with 11 bases between. Germline values: CDR1 ENHRY, CDR2 SYGVKD. The CDR3 here is CAISGDGYEQYV. DNA of the CDR3: TGTGCCATCTCAGGGGATGGCTACGAGCAGTACGTC.

The V call is TRBV5-1, the J call TRBJ2-3; 7 nucleotides align to TRBD1. V was clipped by 4 bases and J by 5 bases; unmatched bases: 10. The CDR3 consists of 15 residues. Germline CDR1 reads SGHRS; CDR2 reads YFSETQ. The CDR3 reads CASSPFARGQDTQYF. CDR3 nucleotides: TGCGCCAGCAGCCCTTTCGCGAGGGGGCAAGATACGCAGTATTTT.

A few counts support this clone. The genes are TRBV6-5 and TRBJ2-7; 7 bases are shared with TRBD2. The V gene end was trimmed by 6 bases and the J gene end by 2 bases; junction bases not matched to a gene: 4. Germline values: CDR1 MNHEY, CDR2 SVGAGI. The CDR3 length is 13 residues. The CDR3 protein is CASSGGRTYEQYF. The CDR3 nucleotides read TGTGCCAGCAGCGGGGGGAGGACCTACGAGCAGTACTTC.

The sample holds a few counts of this clone. This chain links TRBV5-4 with TRBJ1-2; possible D gene TRBD1, 6 bases. This CDR3 is 15 amino acids long. The V gene's germline CDR1 is SGHNT and CDR2 YYREEE (reference sequence). Trimming took off 0 bases at V and 5 bases at J, with 14 bases between the two ends. The CDR3 sequence is CASSLAGGAGYGYTF. CDR3 DNA: TGTGCCAGCAGCTTGGCCGGGGGGGCAGGGTATGGCTACACCTTC.

This clone has a handful of counts. The chain is built from TRBV4-1 and TRBJ1-2; TRBD1 is a possible D gene (5 bases). Germline values: CDR1 MGHRA, CDR2 YSYEKL. V lost 2 bases, J lost 6 bases, and 16 bases lay in between. The CDR3 spans 15 residues. The CDR3 nucleotides are TGCGCCAGCAGCCAACCGTTCCCGGGGGATGATGGCTACACCTTC. It yields the protein CASSQPFPGDDGYTF.

This chain joins TRBV23-1 and TRBJ2-5; D not certain. TRBV23-1 is flagged as an ORF with uncertain function. V lost 0 bases to trimming and J lost 0 bases, with 5 bases between them. This CDR3 has 14 residues. CDR3 in amino acids: CASSQSADQETQYF. DNA for the CDR3: TGCGCCAGCAGTCAATCAGCCGACCAAGAGACCCAGTACTTC.

J is TRBJ2-5 and V is TRBV30; D not certain. The CDR3 consists of 13 residues. The germline V gene has CDR1 GTSNPN and CDR2 SVGIG (reference sequence). Trimming removed 3 bases from V and 5 bases from J, with 13 bases in between. The CDR3 nucleotides are TGTGCCTGGAGAAGGGTGATTTCGGAGACCCAGTACTTC. The encoded protein is CAWRRVISETQYF.

The rearrangement uses TRBV29-1 and TRBJ1-2, with 9 bases matching TRBD1. Germline trimming cut 6 bases from V and 4 bases from J; bases unmatched to any gene: 9. The germline CDR1 and CDR2 sequences are SQVTM and ANQGSEA. This CDR3 has 14 amino acids. CDR3 in amino acids: CSVTRTGAGYGYTF. The DNA of the CDR3 is TGCAGCGTGACCCGGACAGGGGCTGGCTATGGCTACACCTTC.

The chain uses TRBV2 and TRBJ2-3; TRBD2 might be the D (5 bases). CDR1 is SNHLY and CDR2 is FYNNEI in the germline V gene. CDR3 length: 17 residues. V was pared by 4 bases and J by 1 base, with 18 bases between. CDR3 protein: CASSAWGRRGRTDTQYF. CDR3 nucleotides: TGTGCCAGCAGTGCCTGGGGAAGGCGCGGGCGCACAGATACGCAGTATTTT.

CDR3 DNA: TGTGCCAGCAGTTCCCTTCTAGCGGGACCCCTCGGGACGTTCTTC. Its protein is CASSSLLAGPLGTFF. The chain links TRBV11-2 to TRBJ2-1, with TRBD2 matching 9 bases. This CDR3 region has 15 residues. Trimming cost V 6 bases and J 15 bases; bases outside gene matches: 18. Germline CDR1 is SGHAT and CDR2 is FQNNGV.

This chain connects TRBV4-3 to TRBJ2-3; 9 bases map to TRBD1. Germline V gene sequence: CDR1 LGHNA, CDR2 YSLEER. V was pared by 5 bases and J by 4 bases, with 10 bases of the junction left unmatched. The CDR3 extends over 16 amino acids. CDR3 amino acids: CASSLHITGGADTQYF. CDR3 sequence (DNA): TGCGCCAGCAGCTTACATATCACAGGGGGCGCAGATACGCAGTATTTT.

The sample holds a few counts of this clone. The chain has TRBV28 and TRBJ2-3, with 7 bases fitting TRBD2. Germline V lookup: CDR1 MDHEN, CDR2 SYDVKM. With V trimmed by 7 bases and J by 5 bases, 9 bases remained unmatched. The CDR3 has 14 residues. CDR3 loop: CASMRGYNLDTQYF. CDR3 sequence (DNA): TGTGCCAGCATGCGGGGGTACAATTTAGATACGCAGTATTTT.

This clone came up a few times. The chain couples TRBV7-9 to TRBJ1-1, with D unresolved. The germline CDR1 and CDR2 sequences are SEHNR and FQNEAQ (reference sequence). CDR3 length equals 15 residues. V was shortened by 2 bases and J by 2 bases, with 12 bases between the two germline ends. The CDR3 is CASSLNSVPNTEAFF. The DNA of the CDR3 is TGTGCCAGCAGCTTAAATTCCGTGCCAAACACTGAAGCTTTCTTT. The full variable domain, with the rest looked up from reference TRBV7-9 and TRBJ1-1, is DTGVSQNPRHKITKRGQNVTFRCDPISEHNRLYWYRQTLGQGPEFLTYFQNEAQLEKSRLLSDRFSAERPKGSFSTLEIQRTEQGDSAMYLCASSLNSVPNTEAFFGQGTRLTVV.

This chain connects TRBV9 to TRBJ2-2; 8 bases fit TRBD1. The V gene end was trimmed by 0 bases and the J gene end by 6 bases; junction bases not matched to a gene: 10. Germline CDR1 and CDR2: SGDLS and YYNGEE. The CDR3 extends over 17 amino acids. The CDR3 reads CASSVGGTGTFPGELFF. CDR3 DNA sequence: TGTGCCAGCAGCGTAGGAGGGACAGGAACATTCCCCGGGGAGCTGTTTTTT.

The sample holds a few counts of this clone. The chain uses TRBV4-2 and TRBJ2-5; tentative D call: TRBD2 (6 bases). The CDR3 has 13 residues. Germline V gene sequence: CDR1 LGHNA, CDR2 YNFKEQ. The ends were cut back, 0 bases at V and 7 bases at J, with 9 bases in the middle. The chain's CDR3 is CASSQDSGVTQYF. The CDR3 bases are TGTGCCAGCAGCCAAGATTCGGGGGTGACCCAGTACTTC.

Only a few counts were recorded for this clone. The V call is TRBV7-3, the J call TRBJ2-2; D is possibly TRBD2 (6 bases). Germline V gives CDR1 SGHTA, CDR2 FQGTGA. V lost 5 bases and J lost 3, with 28 bases in between. CDR3 size: 20 residues. CDR3 in amino acids: CASSPMNRLAARLDTGELFF. CDR3 bases: TGTGCCAGCAGCCCTATGAACCGTCTAGCCGCTAGACTAGACACCGGGGAGCTGTTTTTT.

This sequence joins TRBV7-8 and TRBJ1-5, with 8 bases fitting TRBD1. CDR3 size: 15 residues. The germline CDR1 and CDR2 sequences are SGHVS and FQNEAQ. V was clipped by 5 bases and J by 7 bases; unmatched bases: 10. The CDR3 reads CASSLIQGGGQPQHF. The CDR3 DNA reads TGTGCCAGCAGCCTAATACAGGGGGGAGGGCAGCCCCAGCATTTT.

The chain employs TRBV5-1 and TRBJ1-5, with D hard to call. From germline, CDR1 is SGHRS and CDR2 YFSETQ. This CDR3 is built from 13 residues. Trimming removed 4 bases at V and 3 bases at J, with 8 bases between. CDR3 sequence (DNA): TGCGCCAGCAGCGGGGTTCCCAATCAGCCCCAGCATTTT. Amino acid sequence: CASSGVPNQPQHF.

This clone came up a few times. The genes are TRBV6-6 and TRBJ2-4; D might be TRBD1 or TRBD2, each matching 5 bases. The CDR3 consists of 13 residues. CDR1 is MNHNY and CDR2 is SVGAGI in the germline V gene (reference sequence). V lost 6 bases to trimming and J lost 6 bases, with 12 bases between them. For the CDR3, the DNA is TGTGCCAGCAGCAACCCGGGACGAAACATTCAGTACTTC. Its translation: CASSNPGRNIQYF.

This chain uses TRBV7-6 with TRBJ2-3; 13 bases line up with TRBD2. The CDR3 extends over 17 amino acids. Germline CDR1 SGHVS, CDR2 FNYEAQ. V was pared by 4 bases and J by 5 bases, with 9 bases of the junction left unmatched. CDR3 protein: CASSWETSGGQEDTQYF. CDR3 coding DNA: TGTGCCAGCAGCTGGGAGACTAGCGGGGGGCAGGAAGATACGCAGTATTTT.

This sequence joins TRBV7-2 and TRBJ2-7; tentative D call: TRBD2 (5 bases). This CDR3 spans 13 amino acids. Germline CDR1 SGHTA, CDR2 FQGNSA. The germline V and J ends were trimmed by 5 bases and 2 bases, with 10 bases remaining between them. For the CDR3, the DNA is TGTGCCAGCAGCCGAGCCGGGACCTACGAGCAGTACTTC. This codes for CASSRAGTYEQYF.

This clone was recorded many times. Here the CDR3 DNA reads TGTGCCACCAGCAAGAGGGATGAGGAGACCCAGTACTTC. It codes for CATSKRDEETQYF. The V call is TRBV15, the J call TRBJ2-5; maybe TRBD2 (5 bases). The CDR3 has 13 amino acids. Looked up from germline, CDR1 is LNHNV and CDR2 is YYDKDF (reference sequence). Trimming removed 4 bases from V and 5 bases from J, with 11 bases in between.